This T cell receptor beta chain was identified in a study of CD8 T cells in ankylosing spondylitis (dated by TCRdb to the late 2010s). Regarding the complete study: T cell receptor beta repertoires were profiled in healthy donors and ankylosing spondylitis patients so that disease-linked TCR variants could be found. The full study cohort comprised 25 ankylosing spondylitis patients and around 100 healthy donors. Peripheral blood was sampled, and synovial fluid was additionally collected from ankylosing spondylitis patients. Broader findings and caveats from the paper: Some of the motif variants had been reported before in the synovial fluid and blood of reactive arthritis patients, a finding that suggests common disease-initiation mechanisms. Blood from ankylosing spondylitis patients appeared to be characterized by a TCR beta motif made up of several highly homologous amino acid variants. Significant enrichment of the disease-linked clones was reported in matched synovial fluid samples from ankylosing spondylitis patients. The disease-linked clones showed a CD8+ phenotype and occurred at relatively low frequencies in peripheral blood.

The CDR3 numbers 13 residues from cysteine through phenylalanine. Only the CDR3 part of the read is kept: 39 bases, read in frame from the first base. V is clipped by 6 bases and J by 0 bases, and the sequence between their germline boundaries is 9 bases long. Per the germline V gene, SQVTM is the CDR1 and ANQGSEA is the CDR2. In its sample, this clonotype was seen many times. Its recognized antigen is unknown. Per-base quality was not reported, and no clone a single base away is much larger than it. TCRdb shows the sequencer as Illumina HiSeq 2500. Quantitative 5'-RACE with molecular barcodes was used to prepare TCR beta libraries. In the paper's pipeline: To identify disease-linked TCR variants, a new computational method was used, one built on a probabilistic model of VDJ rearrangement. TCRdb cleaned the public reads at Q25 with fastp, built clones with MiXCR and kept in-frame beta chains. Under each unique CDR3 protein, matching rows form one entry showing the most common genes and DNA. V and J calls and clone size were set by TCRdb, not the authors. For this sample there are 300,000 to 400,000 distinct CDR3 sequences; about 22% appear just once. Together, the top ten hold 15% to 20% of the sample.

The clonotype was recovered from a male donor with ankylosing spondylitis. The sequencing input was blood, either unsorted or a sorted T cell fraction (not recorded which). Recombination linked TRBV29-1 to TRBJ2-1; the D gene lacks a confident call. The CDR3 protein: CSVVLSSYNEQFF. DNA sequence: TGCAGCGTGGTTTTAAGCTCCTACAATGAGCAGTTCTTC.